The T cell receptor (beta chain) under discussion was sequenced for a study of blood T cell repertoires in COVID-19. Study-wide background: The cDNA or gDNA used as material had been derived from T cells, B-cell-depleted T cells, or PBMCs.

TCRdb's table, derived via immunoSEQ multiplex PCR, lists solely in-frame clones and lacks some. The sample has roughly 410,000 clones, over 75% seen once. CDR3 length: 15 residues. Trimming at V came to 8 bases and at J to 1 base, leaving 11 bases not matched to a gene. CDR1 is GTSNPN, CDR2 SVGIG, per germline (reference sequence). This clone was counted between two and nine times. The receptor was derived from a woman aged 55-69 years with COVID-19, enrolled during active disease. The V call is TRBV30, the J call TRBJ1-1; TRBD1 agrees at 9 bases. The sequenced material came from peripheral blood. Here the CDR3 DNA reads TGTGCCGGCATCCCGGGACAGGGAACGAACACTGAAGCTTTCTTT. Its protein product is CAGIPGQGTNTEAFF.